A few counts support the clone carrying this T cell receptor (beta chain). Its antigen is currently unknown. The entry originates in a study of breast tumors, draining lymph nodes, adjacent tissues. Study-wide results and limits: Tumor repertoires ranked between lymph nodes and nontumor tissue in diversity, with V and J gene preferences. Data fit most tumor T cells coming from lymph node, expanding in tumor. Tumor and nontumor repertoires were significantly more similar in luminal-like than in basal-like breast cancer. That most tumor T cells come from lymph nodes remained unproven.

MiXCR, run by TCRdb on the multiplex PCR reads, gives a single entry per CDR3 protein. The profile covers 150,000 to 250,000 distinct CDR3 sequences, with around 29% appearing a single time and around 4.5% taken by the ten largest. Axillary draining lymph nodes of breast cancer patients supplied the node samples. Between the trimmed V and J ends, which lost 2 bases and 5 bases, there was a span of 16 bases. This CDR3 is 16 amino acids long. Germline CDR1 and CDR2: MNHEY and SVGEGT. The sequence came from a female donor with breast cancer. Some clones in this sample may be carry-over from other donors' samples. The sequenced sample was axillary lymph node tissue. J is TRBJ2-1 and V is TRBV6-2 or TRBV6-3, with a possible D match to TRBD1 (6 bases). CDR3 in amino acids: CASSYVTGKVNNEQFF. CDR3 sequence (DNA): TGTGCCAGCAGTTACGTAACAGGGAAGGTAAACAATGAGCAGTTCTTC.